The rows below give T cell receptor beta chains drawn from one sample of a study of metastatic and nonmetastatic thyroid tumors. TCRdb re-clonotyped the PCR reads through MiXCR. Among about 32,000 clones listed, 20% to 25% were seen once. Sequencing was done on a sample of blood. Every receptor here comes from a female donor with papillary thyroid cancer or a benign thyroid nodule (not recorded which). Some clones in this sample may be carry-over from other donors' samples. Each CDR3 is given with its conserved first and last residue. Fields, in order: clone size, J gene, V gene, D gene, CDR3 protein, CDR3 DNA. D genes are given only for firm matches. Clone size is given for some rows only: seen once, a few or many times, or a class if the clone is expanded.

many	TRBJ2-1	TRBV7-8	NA	CASSGRVMNEQFF	TGTGCCAGCAGCGGGAGAGTGATGAATGAGCAGTTCTTC
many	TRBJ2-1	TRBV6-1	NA	CASLLRGEQFF	TGTGCCAGCTTACTACGGGGTGAGCAGTTCTTC
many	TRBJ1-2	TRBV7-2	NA	CASSLARPSVYGYTF	TGTGCCAGCAGCTTAGCCCGGCCCAGTGTCTATGGCTACACCTTC
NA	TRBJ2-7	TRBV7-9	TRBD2	CASSRGPGGEQYF	TGTGCCAGCAGCCGGGGACCCGGGGGGGAGCAGTACTTC
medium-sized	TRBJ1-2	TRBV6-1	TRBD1	CASSMGQGATYGYTF	TGTGCCAGCAGTATGGGACAGGGGGCAACCTATGGCTACACCTTC
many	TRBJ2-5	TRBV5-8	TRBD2	CASSLMYLAGKETQYF	TGTGCCAGCAGCTTGATGTACCTAGCGGGGAAAGAGACCCAGTACTTC
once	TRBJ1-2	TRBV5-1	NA	CASSLAKGGGNYGYTF	TGCGCCAGCAGCTTGGCCAAAGGGGGTGGTAACTATGGCTACACCTTC
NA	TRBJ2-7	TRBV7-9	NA	CASCLGQGPYEPYF	TGTGCCAGCTGCTTAGGGCAGGGTCCCTACGAGCCGTACTTC
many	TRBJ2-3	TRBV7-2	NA	CASSLNPGGGISDTQYF	TGTGCCAGCAGCTTAAACCCCGGTGGGGGGATCTCAGATACGCAGTATTTT
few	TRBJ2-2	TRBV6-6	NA	CASSYLRYAANTGELFF	TGTGCCAGCAGTTACCTCAGATATGCAGCGAACACCGGGGAGCTGTTTTTT
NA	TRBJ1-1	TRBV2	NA	CATFLGEGTEAFF	TGTGCCACTTTCTTGGGGGAGGGCACTGAAGCTTTCTTT
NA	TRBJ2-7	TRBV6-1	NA	CASTKGSSAPGEQYF	TGTGCCAGCACCAAGGGGAGTAGCGCACCTGGCGAGCAGTACTTC
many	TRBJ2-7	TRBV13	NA	CASSSARGPHEQYF	TGTGCCAGCAGCTCCGCCCGGGGACCCCACGAGCAGTACTTC
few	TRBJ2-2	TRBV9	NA	CASSFANTGERFF	TGTGCCAGCAGTTTTGCTAATACCGGTGAGCGGTTTTTT
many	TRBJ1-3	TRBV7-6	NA	CASSLNSGNTIYF	TGTGCCAGCAGCTTAAACTCTGGAAACACCATATATTTT
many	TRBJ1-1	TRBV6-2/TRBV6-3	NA	CASGLDENTEAFF	TGTGCCAGCGGGCTGGACGAGAACACTGAAGCTTTCTTT
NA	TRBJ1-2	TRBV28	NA	CASSLEGSHYGYTF	TGTGCTAGCAGTTTGGAGGGGAGCCACTATGGCTACACCTTC
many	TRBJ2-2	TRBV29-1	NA	CSVEISRSGELFF	TGCAGCGTTGAAATCTCGCGGTCCGGGGAGCTGTTTTTT
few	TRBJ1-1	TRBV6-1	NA	CASNFLAAGTMNTEAFF	TGTGCCAGCAACTTCTTGGCGGCGGGGACGATGAACACTGAAGCTTTCTTT
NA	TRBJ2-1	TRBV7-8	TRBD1	CASSPSTGGALDEQFF	TGTGCCAGCAGCCCCTCCACAGGGGGCGCTTTGGATGAGCAGTTCTTC
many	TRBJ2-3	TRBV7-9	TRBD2	CASSLLAGGPPDTQYF	TGTGCCAGCAGCTTACTAGCGGGAGGGCCCCCAGATACGCAGTATTTT
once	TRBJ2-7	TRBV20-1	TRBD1	CSATGDRTSGDEQYF	TGCAGTGCCACCGGGGACAGGACCTCTGGGGACGAGCAGTACTTC
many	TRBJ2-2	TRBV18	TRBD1	CASSPPFGQVVAGELFF	TGTGCCAGCTCACCACCTTTCGGACAGGTGGTTGCCGGGGAGCTGTTTTTT
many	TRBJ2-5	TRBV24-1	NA	CATSDSQGVETQYF	TGTGCCACCAGTGATTCCCAGGGTGTCGAGACCCAGTACTTC
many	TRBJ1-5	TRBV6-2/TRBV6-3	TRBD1	CASRNRDRVYQPQHF	TGTGCCAGCAGGAACCGGGACAGGGTCTATCAGCCCCAGCATTTT
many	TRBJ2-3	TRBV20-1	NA	CSARFGGVTDTQYF	TGCAGTGCTAGATTCGGGGGAGTAACAGATACGCAGTATTTT
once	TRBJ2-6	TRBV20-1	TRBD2	CSARGTSGRAF	TGCAGTGCTAGGGGGACTAGCGGGAGGGCTTTC
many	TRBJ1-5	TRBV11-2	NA	CASSLTNNQPQHF	TGTGCCAGCAGCTTAACCAACAATCAGCCCCAGCATTTT
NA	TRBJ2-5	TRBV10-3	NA	CAISRSSETQYF	TGTGCCATCAGTAGAAGTTCGGAGACCCAGTACTTC
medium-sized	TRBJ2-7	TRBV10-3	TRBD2	CATLSGSSYEQYF	TGTGCCACCCTTAGCGGGAGCTCCTACGAGCAGTACTTC
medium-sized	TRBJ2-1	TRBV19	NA	CASSIPGQDEQFF	TGTGCCAGTAGTATTCCAGGGCAGGATGAGCAGTTCTTC
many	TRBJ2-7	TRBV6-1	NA	CASRKDFPPYEQYF	TGTGCCAGCAGGAAGGACTTTCCCCCCTACGAGCAGTACTTC
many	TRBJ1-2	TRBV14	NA	CASSQRINYGYTF	TGTGCCAGCAGCCAACGGATTAACTATGGCTACACCTTC
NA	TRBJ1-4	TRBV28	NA	CASRATAEKLFF	TGTGCCAGCCGTGCAACGGCTGAAAAACTGTTTTTT
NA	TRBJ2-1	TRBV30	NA	CAWTARTSPEQFF	TGTGCCTGGACCGCACGTACGAGCCCTGAGCAGTTCTTC
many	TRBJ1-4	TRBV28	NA	CASSLSGDEKLFF	TGTGCCAGCAGTTTATCCGGGGATGAAAAACTGTTTTTT
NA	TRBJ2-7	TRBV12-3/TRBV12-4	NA	CASSFQTGEQYF	TGTGCCAGCAGTTTTCAGACAGGCGAGCAGTACTTC
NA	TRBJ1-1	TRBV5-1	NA	CASSLVAGNTEAFF	TGCGCCAGCAGCTTGGTGGCCGGGAACACTGAAGCTTTCTTT
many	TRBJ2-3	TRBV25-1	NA	CASSIPGLDTQYF	TGTGCCAGCAGTATCCCTGGCTTAGATACGCAGTATTTT
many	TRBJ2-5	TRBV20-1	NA	CSARVGEETQYF	TGCAGTGCTAGAGTGGGGGAAGAGACCCAGTACTTC
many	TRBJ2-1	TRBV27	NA	CASSLSSGSYNEQFF	TGTGCCAGCAGTTTATCATCCGGAAGCTACAATGAGCAGTTCTTC
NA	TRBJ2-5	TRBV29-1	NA	CSAVNRSEQETQYF	TGCAGCGCGGTGAACAGGTCAGAACAAGAGACCCAGTACTTC
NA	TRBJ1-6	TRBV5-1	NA	CASSLDTGPNSPLHF	TGCGCCAGCAGCTTGGATACAGGCCCGAATTCACCCCTCCACTTT
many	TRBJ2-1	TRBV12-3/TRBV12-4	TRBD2	CASGRGNEQFF	TGTGCCAGTGGGAGGGGCAATGAGCAGTTCTTC